Listed below are T cell receptor beta chains from one sample, sequenced in a study of identical twins. One entry per CDR3 protein results from TCRdb running MiXCR on the 5' RACE reads. The sample lists 1.5 million to 2 million distinct CDR3 sequences, about 31% seen once, with over 0.25% in the top ten. Sample: cord blood. These receptors were obtained from a newborn girl in good health. Each CDR3 is given with its conserved first and last residue. Fields, in order: J gene, D gene, V gene, clone size, CDR3 protein, CDR3 DNA. A D gene is named only where the DNA matches it firmly. Only some rows state a clone size, as once, few, many or a class for expanded clones.

>TRBJ1-6|NA|TRBV20-1|NA
CSARGGQNNSPPHF
TGCAGTGCTAGGGGGGGACAAAATAATTCACCCCCCCACTTT
>TRBJ2-5|TRBD2|TRBV27|few
CASSLALAGQETQYF
TGTGCCAGCAGTTTGGCACTAGCGGGTCAAGAGACCCAGTACTTC
>TRBJ1-2|NA|TRBV10-3|many
CAISEQGGGGYTF
TGTGCCATCAGTGAGCAGGGAGGCGGTGGCTACACCTTC
>TRBJ1-1|NA|TRBV5-1|NA
CASSLVSGDTEAFF
TGCGCCAGCAGCTTGGTATCGGGGGACACTGAAGCTTTCTTT
>TRBJ1-5|NA|TRBV21-1|few
CASPRGHNQPQHF
TGTGCCAGCCCCCGGGGTCACAATCAGCCCCAGCATTTT
>TRBJ2-7|NA|TRBV10-1|NA
CASSEGMNEQYF
TGCGCCAGCAGTGAGGGAATGAACGAGCAGTACTTC
>TRBJ1-2|NA|TRBV20-1|NA
CSARVYRANYGYTF
TGCAGTGCTAGAGTTTACAGAGCTAACTATGGCTACACCTTC
>TRBJ1-6|NA|TRBV6-1|once
CASSERDYNSPLHF
TGTGCCAGCAGTGAACGGGACTATAATTCACCCCTCCACTTT
>TRBJ2-3|NA|TRBV13|NA
CASSLMPDTQYF
TGTGCCAGCAGCCTCATGCCAGATACGCAGTATTTT
>TRBJ1-6|NA|TRBV7-2|few
CASSSLVSPLHF
TGTGCCAGCAGCTCTTTGGTCTCACCCCTCCACTTT
>TRBJ1-5|TRBD1|TRBV12-3/TRBV12-4|many
CASSRQGSNQPQHF
TGTGCCAGCAGCCGACAGGGTAGCAATCAGCCCCAGCATTTT
>TRBJ1-2|NA|TRBV20-1|NA
CSARPTLYGYTF
TGCAGTGCTAGACCGACACTCTATGGCTACACCTTC
>TRBJ2-3|NA|TRBV5-1|NA
CASSLNTGGGTDTQYF
TGCGCCAGCAGCTTGAATACAGGGGGGGGCACAGATACGCAGTATTTT
>TRBJ2-1|TRBD2|TRBV30|NA
CAWGDSGIYNEQFF
TGTGCCTGGGGCGACAGCGGGATTTACAATGAGCAGTTCTTC
>TRBJ2-1|TRBD2|TRBV12-3/TRBV12-4|few
CASSPTSVAGGVSNEQFF
TGTGCCAGCAGTCCTACGTCGGTAGCGGGAGGCGTCTCAAATGAGCAGTTCTTC
>TRBJ1-1|NA|TRBV5-6|many
CASSLRGGMNTEAFF
TGTGCCAGCAGCTTGAGGGGGGGCATGAACACTGAAGCTTTCTTT
>TRBJ1-6|NA|TRBV19|NA
CASMRSSYNSPLHF
TGTGCCAGTATGAGGAGCTCCTATAATTCACCCCTCCACTTT
>TRBJ2-3|TRBD2|TRBV20-1|few
CSARPGGVTDTQYF
TGCAGTGCTAGGCCGGGAGGGGTCACAGATACGCAGTATTTT
>TRBJ2-5|NA|TRBV25-1|NA
CASEKTEVQETQYF
TGTGCCAGCGAAAAGACAGAGGTCCAAGAGACCCAGTACTTC
>TRBJ2-3|NA|TRBV6-2/TRBV6-3|NA
CASSYLRLKAPDTQYF
TGTGCCAGCAGTTACTTGCGACTAAAGGCCCCAGATACGCAGTATTTT
>TRBJ1-1|TRBD1|TRBV27|once
CASSLKDRGNTEAFF
TGTGCCAGCAGTTTAAAGGACAGGGGTAACACTGAAGCTTTCTTT
>TRBJ2-5|NA|TRBV20-1|NA
CSASGAITGIACNEQYF
TGCAGTGCTAGTGGGGCTATAACAGGGATAGCCTGCAATGAGCAGTACTTC
>TRBJ2-3|NA|TRBV5-1|few
CASSFDGFTDTQYF
TGCGCCAGCAGCTTCGACGGTTTCACAGATACGCAGTATTTT
>TRBJ1-6|NA|TRBV27|few
CASSFVSGRSWFSSPLHF
TGTGCCAGCAGTTTTGTCTCCGGCAGGTCATGGTTCAGTTCACCCCTCCACTTT
>TRBJ2-7|NA|TRBV7-2|few
CASSLALAGMSYEQYF
TGTGCCAGCAGCTTAGCGTTGGCGGGGATGTCCTACGAGCAGTACTTC
>TRBJ2-5|TRBD2|TRBV6-1|NA
CASKGLALVPQETQYF
TGTGCCAGCAAGGGACTAGCGTTAGTACCCCAAGAGACCCAGTACTTC
>TRBJ2-2|TRBD1|TRBV28|NA
CASSFWGQGATGELFF
TGTGCCAGCAGTTTTTGGGGACAGGGGGCCACCGGGGAGCTGTTTTTT
>TRBJ2-7|NA|TRBV20-1|once
CSARERGNPYEQYF
TGCAGTGCTAGAGAACGTGGGAACCCCTACGAGCAGTACTTC
>TRBJ1-5|TRBD1|TRBV4-1|NA
CASSQGSQGARNQPQHF
TGCGCCAGCAGCCAAGGCTCCCAGGGGGCGCGCAATCAGCCCCAGCATTTT
>TRBJ1-2|NA|TRBV7-2|NA
CASSLEGGFGYTF
TGTGCCAGCAGCTTAGAGGGTGGGTTTGGCTACACCTTC
>TRBJ2-1|NA|TRBV28|few
CASSPRRSLNYNEQFF
TGTGCCAGCAGTCCTCGGAGGAGTCTAAACTACAATGAGCAGTTCTTC
>TRBJ2-3|TRBD2|TRBV10-3|NA
CAISGTSGPTDTQYF
TGTGCCATCAGTGGGACTAGCGGCCCTACAGATACGCAGTATTTT
>TRBJ2-7|NA|TRBV10-1|many
CASSDGSYEQYF
TGCGCCAGTTCGGACGGATCCTACGAGCAGTACTTC
>TRBJ2-3|NA|TRBV24-1|many
CATSGSAGRPDTQYF
TGTGCCACCAGTGGTTCTGCGGGGAGACCAGATACGCAGTATTTT
>TRBJ2-3|NA|TRBV5-1|few
CASSLAEARKVQYF
TGCGCCAGCAGCTTGGCCGAAGCGCGGAAGGTGCAGTATTTT
>TRBJ2-1|TRBD2|TRBV4-1|NA
CASSQDFGTGRRDEQFF
TGCGCCAGCAGCCAAGATTTTGGGACCGGGAGGAGAGATGAGCAGTTCTTC
>TRBJ2-4|NA|TRBV2|many
CASTLGVAKNIQYF
TGTGCCAGCACTCTAGGGGTAGCCAAAAACATTCAGTACTTC
>TRBJ2-1|TRBD2|TRBV11-2|NA
CASSSGPGLAGKSYNEQFF
TGTGCCAGCAGCTCAGGACCCGGACTAGCGGGGAAATCCTACAATGAGCAGTTCTTC
>TRBJ2-7|TRBD2|TRBV13|once
CASSSGLAGPDNEQYF
TGTGCCAGCAGCTCGGGACTAGCGGGACCCGACAATGAGCAGTACTTC
>TRBJ2-1|NA|TRBV13|many
CASSLGLLVGEQFF
TGTGCCAGCAGCTTAGGGCTCCTGGTTGGTGAGCAGTTCTTC
>TRBJ2-7|NA|TRBV9|many
CASSTDLGYEQYF
TGTGCCAGCAGCACCGACCTGGGGTACGAGCAGTACTTC
>TRBJ2-3|TRBD2|TRBV11-2|many
CASSPGLAGYTDTQYF
TGTGCCAGCAGCCCCGGACTAGCGGGGTATACAGATACGCAGTATTTT
>TRBJ1-1|NA|TRBV7-9|few
CASSLYRDPEAFF
TGTGCCAGCAGCTTATATCGGGACCCTGAAGCTTTCTTT